This entry lists 26 T cell receptor beta chains sequenced from one sample in a study of response to subunit inactivated influenza vaccine. TCRdb ran MiXCR on the RT-PCR reads and lists one entry per CDR3 protein. The table shows 600,000 to 700,000 distinct CDR3 sequences, with 14% occurring only once. The starting material was PBMCs from blood, obtained 14 to 15 days before vaccination. The receptors originated from a man aged 50-60 years who received an inactivated influenza vaccine.

The V call is TRBV5-1, the J call TRBJ1-1; D is undetermined. CDR3 length: 12 residues. Trimming pared 4 bases from V and 8 bases from J, leaving 12 bases between. Germline V lookup: CDR1 SGHRS, CDR2 YFSETQ. CDR3 amino acids: CASSRTEGEAFF. Written as DNA, the CDR3 is TGCGCCAGCAGCAGGACGGAGGGAGAAGCTTTCTTT.

The V call is TRBV20-1, the J call TRBJ1-6; D remains unclear. Germline CDR1 is DFQATT and CDR2 is SNEGSKA (reference sequence). V was shortened by 1 base and J by 10 bases, with 17 bases between the two germline ends. The CDR3 spans 15 residues. The CDR3 reads CSARGPTLSGSPLHF. CDR3 DNA: TGCAGTGCTAGAGGGCCAACTCTGTCGGGATCACCCCTCCACTTT.

Many counts were recorded for this clonotype. V is TRBV24-1 and J is TRBJ2-1; no clear D. Trimming stripped 0 bases from V and 11 bases from J, with 4 bases between. The CDR3 is made up of 11 amino acids. Germline CDR1 is KGHDR and CDR2 is SFDVKD. The CDR3 DNA reads as TGTGCCACCAGTGATTTGGCTCAGCAGTTCTTC. It codes for CATSDLAQQFF.

There are many counts of this clonotype. This sequence joins TRBV7-3 and TRBJ2-3, with TRBD2 matching over 11 bases. CDR3 size: 16 residues. V lost 3 bases, J lost 4 bases, and 6 bases stayed unmatched. Germline assignment: CDR1 SGHTA and CDR2 FQGTGA. The CDR3 spells CASSFFSGRAADTQYF. The CDR3 DNA sequence: TGTGCCAGCAGCTTTTTTAGCGGGAGGGCCGCAGATACGCAGTATTTT.

This clonotype was found many times. This chain links TRBV20-1 with TRBJ2-1; D is unresolved. Between the trimmed V and J ends, which lost 6 bases and 1 base, there was a span of 7 bases. Germline V lookup: CDR1 DFQATT, CDR2 SNEGSKA (reference sequence). This CDR3 is 12 amino acids long. DNA for the CDR3: TGCAGTGCCCCCCCTTCCTACAATGAGCAGTTCTTC. Its translation: CSAPPSYNEQFF.

The chain is built from TRBV29-1 and TRBJ2-1; TRBD2 matches at 9 bases. J was trimmed by 2 bases and V by 4 bases; bases with no gene match: 3. Germline V lookup: CDR1 SQVTM, CDR2 ANQGSEA. The CDR3 is 14 residues long. In DNA, the CDR3 is TGCAGCGTTGGACTAGCGGTAACCTACAATGAGCAGTTCTTC. It is translated as CSVGLAVTYNEQFF.

Concerning this clonotype: This may stem from a read error, because a much larger clone lies one nucleotide away. This chain connects TRBV7-8 to TRBJ2-1; D is ambiguous. The CDR3 runs 15 residues. The germline V gene encodes CDR1 SGHVS and CDR2 FQNEAQ. The chain's CDR3 is CDSSFEGKSYNEQFF. DNA for the CDR3: TGTGACAGCAGCTTCGAAGGAAAGTCCTACAATGAGCAGTTCTTC.

This clonotype was found a few times. This rearrangement joins TRBV19 to TRBJ2-2, with no clear D. The CDR3 runs to 14 residues. The germline V gene has CDR1 LNHDA and CDR2 SQIVND (reference sequence). Trimming removed 7 bases from V and 0 bases from J, with 9 bases in between. The CDR3 bases are TGTGCCAGTAAGGTGCCCACGAACACCGGGGAGCTGTTTTTT. Encoded protein: CASKVPTNTGELFF.

This clonotype was detected a few times. This chain links TRBV20-1 with TRBJ2-1; 14 bases map to TRBD2. This CDR3 is built from 15 residues. CDR1 is DFQATT and CDR2 is SNEGSKA in the germline V gene (reference sequence). V gave up 6 bases and J gave up 6 bases; unmatched junction bases: 7. CDR3 region: CSAGTSGSSGNEQFF. The CDR3 DNA is TGCAGTGCCGGGACTAGCGGGAGTTCCGGCAATGAGCAGTTCTTC.

The chain joins TRBV12-3 or TRBV12-4 to TRBJ2-1; perhaps TRBD2 as D (6 bases). Trimming cost V 6 bases and J 8 bases, with 17 bases left between them. This CDR3 spans 14 amino acids. The CDR3 DNA is TGTGCCAGCAGAACCGCGGGGTACGGGTATGAGCAGTTCTTC. This codes for CASRTAGYGYEQFF.

A word on this clonotype: Relative to the germline gene, one junction end is altered; a read error may explain this. The chain recombines TRBV3-1 with TRBJ2-7; D unresolved. Germline CDR1 LGHDT, CDR2 YNNKEL (reference sequence). This CDR3 is 15 amino acids long. CDR3 sequence: CASSQDRTSSYEQHF. In nucleotides, the CDR3 is TGTGCCAGCAGCCAAGACCGTACGAGCTCCTACGAGCAGCACTTC.

This clonotype was detected only a few times. The gene calls are TRBV25-1 and TRBJ2-3; 8 bases agree with TRBD2. CDR3 length: 16 residues. Trimming cost V 1 base and J 2 bases; bases outside gene matches: 5. Germline V CDR1 and CDR2: MGHDK, SYGVNS. The CDR3 bases are TGTGCCAGCAGTGAATCGCGGGGGGAGATCACAGATACGCAGTATTTT. Its protein product is CASSESRGEITDTQYF.

This rearrangement joins TRBV27 to TRBJ2-7; perhaps D is TRBD1 or TRBD2 (5 bases each). The ends were cut back, 5 bases at V and 5 bases at J, with 16 bases in the middle. CDR3 length: 14 amino acids. Germline V gene data show CDR1 as MNHEY and CDR2 as SMNVEV (reference sequence). The CDR3 DNA follows: TGTGCCAGCAGTCCTGGGGTGGTGGGGGACGAGCAGTACTTC. The encoded protein is CASSPGVVGDEQYF.

A few counts support this clonotype. The V and J genes are TRBV4-2 and TRBJ2-1; 7 bases match TRBD1. Per germline, CDR1 LGHNA and CDR2 YNFKEQ. V was pared by 3 bases and J by 7 bases, with 12 bases of the junction left unmatched. The CDR3 runs to 16 residues. The CDR3 region is CASSHGDRSASNEQFF. The CDR3 DNA sequence: TGTGCCAGCAGCCACGGGGACAGATCAGCGTCGAATGAGCAGTTCTTC.

This clonotype was seen repeatedly, ten times or more. CDR3 residues: CASSLARDNEKLFF. In DNA form, the CDR3 reads TGTGCCAGCAGCTTGGCCAGGGATAATGAAAAACTGTTTTTT. V gene TRBV7-2 combines with J gene TRBJ1-4; TRBD1 might be the D (5 bases). V was pared by 3 bases and J by 4 bases, with 9 bases between. The CDR3 covers 14 residues. Looked up from germline, CDR1 is SGHTA and CDR2 is FQGNSA.

There are a few counts of this clonotype. The V call is TRBV11-2, the J call TRBJ2-3; 9 bases are a match to TRBD2. This CDR3 is built from 16 residues. Unmatched junction bases numbered 3, after V lost 1 base and J lost 1 base. Germline V gene lookup returns CDR1 SGHAT and CDR2 FQNNGV. CDR3 loop: CASSLASSGGTDTQYF. CDR3 DNA: TGTGCCAGCAGCTTAGCGTCTAGCGGGGGCACAGATACGCAGTATTTT.

This chain joins TRBV7-6 and TRBJ2-5, with D tentatively TRBD1 or TRBD2 (5 bases each). The germline V gene encodes CDR1 SGHVS and CDR2 FNYEAQ. The CDR3 has 15 residues. V lost 4 bases and J 1 base, leaving 13 bases between the germline ends. The CDR3 DNA is TGTGCCAGCAGCTATAAGGGACGCCTCCAAGAGACCCAGTACTTC. The encoded protein is CASSYKGRLQETQYF.

There are many counts of this clonotype. The chain is built from TRBV7-9 and TRBJ2-1, with 13 bases fitting TRBD2. This CDR3 is built from 14 residues. V dropped 4 bases and J dropped 7; count of bases not matched to a gene: 1. In germline, CDR1 is SEHNR, CDR2 FQNEAQ (reference sequence). CDR3 residues: CASSSTSGRNEQFF. DNA for the CDR3: TGTGCCAGCAGCTCGACTAGCGGGAGGAATGAGCAGTTCTTC.

The rearrangement joins TRBV3-1 to TRBJ2-3, with 9 bases lining up with TRBD2. The germline V gene encodes CDR1 LGHDT and CDR2 YNNKEL (reference sequence). This CDR3 region has 16 residues. Trimming removed 4 bases from V and 3 bases from J; junction bases left unmatched: 8. The CDR3 DNA reads as TGTGCCAGCAGCCCCTTAGCGGGGGCCCTAACAGATACGCAGTATTTT. Amino acid sequence: CASSPLAGALTDTQYF.

This clonotype was seen a few times. The chain carries TRBV7-2 and TRBJ1-6, with D perhaps matching TRBD1 (5 bases). Germline V CDR1 and CDR2: SGHTA, FQGNSA. The V end lost 5 bases, the J end lost 3 bases, and 14 bases lay between the germline ends. The CDR3 has 16 residues. The CDR3 nucleotides are TGTGCCAGCAGCCCGGGCAGGGCGTTCTATAATTCACCCCTCCACTTT. It specifies CASSPGRAFYNSPLHF.

In this sample, this clonotype turned up a few times. The chain employs TRBV7-8 and TRBJ2-1; 13 nucleotides agree with TRBD2. V was clipped by 4 bases and J by 9 bases; unmatched bases: 3. The CDR3 runs to 14 residues. Germline-derived CDR1 and CDR2 are SGHVS and FQNEAQ. CDR3 DNA sequence: TGTGCCAGCAGCTCGGGACTAGCGGGGCGTGAGCAGTTCTTC. Translation: CASSSGLAGREQFF.

This clonotype has a single count. At one end the junction does not follow the germline gene, possibly because of a read error. The chain uses TRBV4-2 and TRBJ2-3; the D gene is possibly TRBD2 (5 bases). Per the germline V gene, CDR1 is LGHNA and CDR2 is YNFKEQ. The CDR3 runs 15 residues. The CDR3 region has the DNA TGTGTCAGCAGCCAAGGTCGGACTGAGGCCGATACGCAGTATTTT. Translating gives CVSSQGRTEADTQYF.

The V gene is TRBV6-1, the J gene TRBJ2-1, with TRBD2 matching over 7 bases. The CDR3 is 11 amino acids. J gave up 15 bases and V 6 bases, and 8 bases lay outside the gene matches. CDR1 is MNHNS and CDR2 is SASEGT in the germline V gene. CDR3 nucleotides: TGTGCCAGCAGATTCGGACTAGTCGGGTTCTTC. Amino acids: CASRFGLVGFF.

The chain couples TRBV5-1 to TRBJ1-2, with D perhaps matching TRBD1 (6 bases). There are 14 residues in the CDR3. Germline V gives CDR1 SGHRS, CDR2 YFSETQ. V gave up 0 bases and J gave up 6 bases, with 12 bases separating them. The CDR3: CASSLDQGSHGYTF. For the CDR3, the DNA is TGCGCCAGCAGCTTGGATCAGGGGTCCCATGGCTACACCTTC.

The V gene is TRBV6-5, the J gene TRBJ2-7; perhaps TRBD1 as D (6 bases). CDR3 length: 12 residues. V gave up 11 bases and J gave up 2 bases, with 13 bases separating them. The V gene's germline CDR1 is MNHEY and CDR2 SVGAGI. Written as DNA, the CDR3 is TGTGCCTCACAAGGACAGACCTACGAGCAGTACTTC. As protein: CASQGQTYEQYF.

V gene TRBV6-2 or TRBV6-3 combines with J gene TRBJ1-4; no firm D call. Trimming took 0 bases from V and 8 from J, leaving 10 bases between them. Germline CDR1 reads MNHEY; CDR2 reads SVGEGT. CDR3 length: 14 residues. In DNA, the CDR3 is TGTGCCAGCAGTTACTCGACTGTCGAGGAAAAACTGTTTTTT. Translation: CASSYSTVEEKLFF.